This paragraph reports one T cell receptor beta chain. The antigen it binds to is not known. Per-nucleotide qualities are absent, and no much larger clonotype sits a single base away. CDR1 LGHNA and CDR2 YNFKEQ were looked up in the germline V gene. From the cysteine up to the phenylalanine, the CDR3 has a length of 15 residues. Only the CDR3 region is kept as DNA, spanning 45 bases read in frame from base 1. The junction shows trimming of 0 bases on V and 0 bases on J, plus 9 bases between the germline ends. The time point label on this specimen signifies: baseline before first vaccination. The vaccinee samples were drawn from two UK trials, COV001 and COV002, one of which was a single-blind randomized controlled phase 2/3 trial testing AZD1222 (ChAdOx1 nCoV-19) in healthy adults. For TCRbeta chain sequencing, PBMC samples were collected from trial participants at day 0 and at day 28 after the second dose.

The data derive from a study of T cell responses to AZD1222 COVID-19 vaccine (dated by TCRdb to about 2021). Turning to the overall study: AZD1222 recipients whose second dose came at about 4 weeks and those whose second dose came at about 12 weeks were combined into one group, since spike-specific TCR depth and breadth did not differ between the two schedules. A total of roughly 240 trial participants underwent TCR sequencing, of whom around 200 received two doses of AZD1222 and approximately 25 received two doses of the MenACWY control vaccine. Trial participants were enrolled into age subgroups of 18-55, 56-69 and 70-plus years, which contained about 150, 27 and 61 TCR-sequenced participants, respectively.

The full study reports these points: After two AZD1222 doses, spike-specific TCR breadth and depth were significantly higher than at day 0 and than in MenACWY recipients. Conclusions about previously exposed vaccinees are limited, since just six or seven AZD1222 recipients were seropositive for SARS-CoV-2 at baseline. Participants were mostly white British, with more females than males. The authors suggested clonal diversity may have been underestimated. In the small 56-69-year group, the increase in depth fell short of significance, most likely because of low power. Because no samples from the day 14 peak response were available, repertoires could be characterized only after the peak T cell response. Vaccine-associated CD4 TCRs spanned the whole spike protein, with dominant responses in regions 160-218 and 743-854. Nearly half of unique spike-specific TCRs reportedly recognized epitopes outside regions mutated in the B.1.351 and B.1.1.7 variants.

The CDR3 regions of human TCRbeta chains were analyzed by immunosequencing. Per the authors' processing: TCRs in the repertoires were matched against a reference library of SARS-CoV-2-specific TCRs that had been generated with the MIRA antigen-specificity platform. Breadth meant the fraction of unique TCRs that were SARS-CoV-2-associated, whereas depth meant the fraction of total T cells that were SARS-CoV-2-associated. Using the MIRA data, each spike-specific TCR was mapped to the spike region that the TCR reacts to and placed in a CD4 or CD8 class. Log10-transformed breadth and depth values were compared by one-way ANOVA with Sidak's multiple comparisons tests. TCRdb retrieved this table from immuneACCESS and kept in-frame rearrangements only. Not all clones are present; in checked studies, unresolved V genes account for under half, and no reason is known for the remainder. V, J and clone size reflect that table, while D and trimming were determined from the DNA. The sample has 150,000 to 200,000 clones on record, around 95% of them singletons. Approximately 0.69% of the sample is in the top ten clones.

The sequence was collected from an adult in good health. Recombination joined TRBV4-2 with TRBJ2-7, and TRBD2 may be the D gene, going by 5 matching bases. The specimen was peripheral blood, collected on day 0 of AZD1222 vaccination. In nucleotides, the sequence is TGTGCCAGCAGCCAAGAGAGCGGAAACTCCTACGAGCAGTACTTC. Translation gives CASSQESGNSYEQYF.